This T cell receptor (beta chain) comes out of a study of cytomegalovirus exposure and HLA in healthy donors. PCR primers comprised 60 Vbeta and 13 Jbeta primers. Libraries were prepared by immunoSEQ multiplex PCR; TCRdb keeps only in-frame clonotypes and omits some of them. There are under 90,000 clones in the sample, with roughly 15% held by the top ten. As concerns this clone: No antigen is known for it.

The V segment lost 4 bases and the J segment 4 bases; nucleotides outside the gene matches: 7. Germline CDR1 is SGHNT and CDR2 is YENEEA. The CDR3 is 15 residues long. Findings of the study overall: Overall, approximately 150 TCR beta chains were annotated as cytomegalovirus-associated. Other equally common chains were less clonally expanded than HLA-associated TCR beta chains, a later analysis showed. Some highly shared sequence variants likely arose as a pipeline artifact. Some public TCRs appeared in many individuals, while most sequences were rare.

This receptor was identified in a man between 50 and 59 years old in good health and CMV-seropositive. This chain uses TRBV11-3 with TRBJ2-3; TRBD2 matches 8 bases. The sample comprised PBMCs. CDR3 protein: CASSSIAGPSDTQYF. The CDR3 DNA reads as TGTGCCAGCAGCTCCATAGCGGGACCCTCAGATACGCAGTATTTT.